These 23 T cell receptor beta chains came from one sample sequenced in a study of blood T cells in healthy people across ages. The second PCR ran roughly 7 to 12 cycles with a sample-barcoded 5' primer and J-beta primers. TCRdb called the 5' RACE reads again in MiXCR, with one record for every CDR3 protein. The data hold some 800,000 distinct CDR3 sequences, with around 25% observed a single time. This sample was also put to use in a study of T cells of mothers and their children.

Sequenced: blood. All receptors derive from a boy between 10 and 17 years old in good health.

The rearrangement links TRBV20-1 to TRBJ1-2; a weak D match, TRBD1 (5 bases). The CDR3 sequence is 13 residues long. V dropped 2 bases and J dropped 7 bases, with 14 bases sitting between them. Germline CDR1 and CDR2: DFQATT and SNEGSKA (reference sequence). CDR3 protein: CSARWGGLSGYTF. The CDR3 region has the DNA TGCAGTGCTAGATGGGGCGGCCTGAGTGGCTACACCTTC.

This chain links TRBV27 with TRBJ2-1; D not resolved. The V end was cut by 4 bases, the J end by 0 bases, with 13 bases between. The CDR3 totals 16 residues. Germline V gene sequence: CDR1 MNHEY, CDR2 SMNVEV (reference sequence). CDR3 loop: CASSSSGSYSYNEQFF. Here the CDR3 DNA reads TGTGCCAGCAGTTCGTCGGGTTCCTACTCCTACAATGAGCAGTTCTTC.

This clonotype occurred a few times. The chain employs TRBV28 and TRBJ2-3; no firm D call. The CDR3 has 13 amino acids. Trimming took off 11 bases at V and 2 bases at J, with 14 bases between the two ends. From germline, CDR1 is MDHEN and CDR2 SYDVKM. CDR3 nucleotide sequence: TGTGCCGCCGGAGAATTGGCCACAGATACGCAGTATTTT. As protein: CAAGELATDTQYF.

This clonotype has only a few counts. The V call is TRBV5-1, the J call TRBJ2-5; D remains ambiguous. Germline CDR1 is SGHRS and CDR2 is YFSETQ. V shed 0 bases and J shed 2 bases, with 11 bases lying between them. This CDR3 comprises 15 residues. The CDR3 sequence is CASSLDNANQETQYF. The DNA of the CDR3 is TGCGCCAGCAGCTTGGATAACGCTAATCAAGAGACCCAGTACTTC.

This clonotype was counted between two and nine times. The chain has TRBV24-1 and TRBJ2-1; D is unclear. The CDR3 covers 16 residues. Germline-derived CDR1 and CDR2 are KGHDR and SFDVKD. The V and J ends lost 0 bases and 0 bases respectively, with 8 bases between them. CDR3 DNA sequence: TGTGCCACCAGTGATTTGGTCTCCGACTCCTACAATGAGCAGTTCTTC. Translating it yields CATSDLVSDSYNEQFF.

The sample holds a few counts of this clonotype. The J gene is TRBJ2-4, the V gene TRBV9, with D possibly TRBD1 on 7 matching bases. The CDR3 runs to 19 residues. The V end was cut by 0 bases, the J end by 0 bases, with 19 bases between. Germline V CDR1 and CDR2: SGDLS, YYNGEE. The chain's CDR3 is CASSVDGEAGQIAKNIQYF. The DNA of the CDR3 is TGTGCCAGCAGCGTAGATGGGGAGGCGGGACAGATAGCCAAAAACATTCAGTACTTC.

The J gene is TRBJ2-5, the V gene TRBV30; tentatively, D is TRBD1 (6 bases). V lost 5 bases and J lost 5, with 18 bases in between. Per germline, CDR1 GTSNPN and CDR2 SVGIG (reference sequence). This CDR3 spans 14 amino acids. Written as DNA, the CDR3 is TGTGCCTGGGGCCTACAGGGATCGGGGGAGACCCAGTACTTC. This translates into CAWGLQGSGETQYF.

This clonotype was seen more than once but under ten times. The chain has TRBV6-2 or TRBV6-3 and TRBJ1-6; D uncertain. V was pared by 8 bases and J by 9 bases, with 17 bases between. Germline CDR1 and CDR2: MNHEY and SVGEGT. The CDR3 has 14 residues. CDR3 DNA: TGTGCCAGCGGAGAAGTCGGGATCCGTTCACCCCTCCACTTT. Its translation is CASGEVGIRSPLHF.

This clonotype has just one count. Lacking the conserved final phenylalanine or tryptophan, this CDR3 likely reflects a read error. The chain joins TRBV6-5 to TRBJ2-1, with 10 bases that match TRBD2. The CDR3 is made up of 16 amino acids. From germline, CDR1 is MNHEY and CDR2 SVGAGI. V shed 4 bases and J 0 bases; nucleotides not matched to a gene: 3. Here the CDR3 reads CASSLAGGSSYNEQFL. CDR3 sequence (DNA): TGTGCCAGCAGTTTAGCGGGGGGAAGCTCCTACAATGAGCAGTTCCTC.

The sample holds a few counts of this clonotype. The chain joins TRBV5-1 to TRBJ1-3; D uncertain. CDR1 and CDR2 (germline): SGHRS, YFSETQ. The CDR3 totals 17 residues. Trimming shortened V by 0 bases and J by 4 bases, and 17 bases separated the two germline ends. In nucleotides, the CDR3 is TGCGCCAGCAGCTTGGCAGGCCTCTACTCCCTCGGAAACACCATATATTTT. Its translation is CASSLAGLYSLGNTIYF. The entire variable domain, with the rest obtained from reference TRBV5-1 and TRBJ1-3, is as follows: KAGVTQTPRYLIKTRGQQVTLSCSPISGHRSVSWYQQTPGQGLQFLFEYFSETQRNKGNFPGRFSGRQFSNSRSEMNVSTLELGDSALYLCASSLAGLYSLGNTIYFGEGSWLTVV.

The CDR3: CSAAQSSYEQYF. The CDR3 DNA follows: TGCAGCGCCGCCCAAAGCTCCTACGAGCAGTACTTC. The chain links TRBV29-1 to TRBJ2-7; D not resolved. V was trimmed by 7 bases and J by 0 bases, leaving 10 bases between them. Germline V CDR1 and CDR2: SQVTM, ANQGSEA. The CDR3 has 12 amino acids.

For the CDR3, the DNA is TGCGCCAGCAGCCAAGATCTAGCGGCATTCTACAATGAGCAGTTCTTC. The encoded protein is CASSQDLAAFYNEQFF. The chain recombines TRBV4-1 with TRBJ2-1; 7 positions agree with TRBD2. The V gene end was trimmed by 0 bases and the J gene end by 3 bases; junction bases not matched to a gene: 5. The CDR3 is made up of 16 amino acids. Germline V gene lookup returns CDR1 MGHRA and CDR2 YSYEKL.

The chain recombines TRBV4-3 with TRBJ2-4, with TRBD1 matching 9 bases. With V trimmed by 0 bases and J by 10 bases, 7 bases remained unmatched. The CDR3 sequence is 15 residues long. The V gene's germline CDR1 is LGHNA and CDR2 YSLEER. The CDR3 DNA follows: TGCGCCAGCAGCCAAGATTCGACAGGGGGTAATATTCAGTACTTC. It translates to CASSQDSTGGNIQYF.

This clonotype was seen only a few times. The chain employs TRBV5-5 and TRBJ2-7; D call uncertain. The CDR3 has 14 amino acids. Trimming pared 0 bases from V and 2 bases from J, leaving 9 bases between. Per the germline V gene, CDR1 is SGHKS and CDR2 is YYEKEE (reference sequence). The CDR3 nucleotides are TGTGCCAGCAGCTTGGGACTCTTGACCTACGAGCAGTACTTC. Its translation: CASSLGLLTYEQYF.

A few counts support this clonotype. The J gene is TRBJ2-7, the V gene TRBV29-1; no definite D call. Germline CDR1 reads SQVTM; CDR2 reads ANQGSEA. The CDR3 spans 12 residues. The V end was cut by 8 bases, the J end by 4 bases, with 15 bases between. CDR3 protein: CSILEVGYEQYF. CDR3 bases: TGCAGCATTCTCGAAGTGGGGTACGAGCAGTACTTC.

The chain uses TRBV2 and TRBJ2-5; 12 bases line up with TRBD2. TRBJ2-7 explains the end of the DNA better; the J call may be wrong. In germline, CDR1 is SNHLY, CDR2 FYNNEI. The CDR3 extends over 15 amino acids. The CDR3 sequence: CASIQTSGRLNEQYF. CDR3 coding DNA: TGTGCCAGCATTCAGACTAGCGGGAGATTGAACGAGCAGTACTTC.

The V call is TRBV20-1, the J call TRBJ2-7; D tentatively reads TRBD1 or TRBD2 (5 bases each). Between the trimmed V and J ends, which lost 1 base and 0 bases, there was a span of 13 bases. CDR1 and CDR2 (germline): DFQATT, SNEGSKA (reference sequence). This CDR3 comprises 15 residues. The CDR3 here is CSARASSGSSYEQYF. CDR3 DNA sequence: TGCAGTGCTAGAGCGTCCTCAGGGAGCTCCTACGAGCAGTACTTC.

There are a few counts of this clonotype. This rearrangement joins TRBV3-1 to TRBJ2-7; TRBD1 matches at 7 bases. Germline loops: CDR1 LGHDT, CDR2 YNNKEL (reference sequence). V was pared by 4 bases and J by 3 bases, with 6 bases of the junction left unmatched. The CDR3 is made up of 14 amino acids. The CDR3: CASSRTGKSYEQYF. The CDR3 region has the DNA TGTGCCAGCAGCCGGACAGGAAAAAGCTACGAGCAGTACTTC.

The V call is TRBV21-1, the J call TRBJ1-1; TRBD1 is the table's D call, not checked against the DNA. TRBV21-1 is a documented pseudogene. CDR3 length: 14 residues. The CDR3 DNA sequence: TGTGCCAGCAGCAACCGGGACCGAACCACTGAAGCTTTCTTT. Amino acid sequence: CASSNRDRTTEAFF.

This clonotype showed up just a few times. The chain joins TRBV7-2 to TRBJ2-1, with 7 bases lining up with TRBD2. The length of the CDR3 is 16 residues. The germline V gene has CDR1 SGHTA and CDR2 FQGNSA. The V and J ends lost 2 bases and 0 bases, in that order; junction bases with no gene match: 4. CDR3 coding DNA: TGTGCCAGCAGCTTATTGGGGGAGGGCTCCTACAATGAGCAGTTCTTC. This encodes CASSLLGEGSYNEQFF.

CDR3 protein: CASSQDLGDLTYEQYF. The CDR3 DNA follows: TGCGCCAGCAGCCAAGATCTAGGAGATCTTACCTACGAGCAGTACTTC. This chain uses TRBV4-1 with TRBJ2-5; no clear D gene. The J call may be mistaken, given a closer DNA end match to TRBJ2-7. Per the germline V gene, CDR1 is MGHRA and CDR2 is YSYEKL. This CDR3 region has 16 residues.

This chain uses TRBV10-3 with TRBJ1-3; D unresolved. This CDR3 region has 13 residues. Germline V gene lookup returns CDR1 ENHRY and CDR2 SYGVKD. Trimming removed 10 bases at V and 6 bases at J, with 16 bases between. In DNA, the CDR3 is TGTGCCACCCACGAGATTGAGGAAAACACCATATATTTT. Translated: CATHEIEENTIYF.

The gene calls are TRBV9 and TRBJ1-1; D not resolved. This CDR3 region has 14 residues. CDR1 SGDLS and CDR2 YYNGEE come from the germline V gene. Trimming stripped 3 bases from V and 1 base from J, with 10 bases between. DNA of the CDR3: TGTGCCAGCAGCGGACCCGTAGGGAACACTGAAGCTTTCTTT. It translates to CASSGPVGNTEAFF.